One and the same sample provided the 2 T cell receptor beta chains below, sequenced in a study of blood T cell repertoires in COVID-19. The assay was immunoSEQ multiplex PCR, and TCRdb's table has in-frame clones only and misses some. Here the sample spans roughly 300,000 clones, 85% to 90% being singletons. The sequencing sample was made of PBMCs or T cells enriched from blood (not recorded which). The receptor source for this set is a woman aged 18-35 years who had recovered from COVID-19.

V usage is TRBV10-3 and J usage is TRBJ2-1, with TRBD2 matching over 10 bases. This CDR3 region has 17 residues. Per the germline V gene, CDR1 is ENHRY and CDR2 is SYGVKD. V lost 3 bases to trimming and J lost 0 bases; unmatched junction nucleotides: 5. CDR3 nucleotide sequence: TGTGCCATCAGTGACGCTAGCGGGAGATACTCCTACAATGAGCAGTTCTTC. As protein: CAISDASGRYSYNEQFF.

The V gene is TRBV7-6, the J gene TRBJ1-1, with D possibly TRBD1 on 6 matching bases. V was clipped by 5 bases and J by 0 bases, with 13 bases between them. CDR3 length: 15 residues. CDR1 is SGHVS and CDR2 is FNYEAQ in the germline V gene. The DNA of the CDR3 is TGTGCCAGCAGCCTTACAGGGTCTATGAACACTGAAGCTTTCTTT. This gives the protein CASSLTGSMNTEAFF.